This entry concerns a single T cell receptor (beta chain). Its antigen is not identified. Thyroid ultrasound and orbital computed tomography, with clinical symptoms and serum thyroxine and TRAb, informed diagnoses. The sample is drawn from a study of T cells in Graves' hyperthyroidism and ophthalmopathy. Study-level results: Appearing also in blood were most of the thyroid clonotypes expanded above 0.001.

The CDR3 loop spans 14 amino acids. Between the trimmed V and J ends, which lost 0 bases and 6 bases, there was a span of 14 bases. Germline-derived CDR1 and CDR2 are SQVTM and ANQGSEA. Amplification of TCR beta CDR3 regions used RNA as the template. The HTBI set primed first-round TCR CDR3 RT-PCR. TCRdb used MiXCR to reprocess the multiplex PCR reads, holding one entry per CDR3 protein. The sample lists more than 55,000 distinct CDR3 sequences; 53% were seen once. The sample consisted of blood. The sequence derives from a woman aged 55-69 years with Graves' ophthalmopathy. The rearrangement joins TRBV29-1 to TRBJ1-2; D unclear. CDR3 coding DNA: TGCAGCGTTGAAGATGTCTCGGCAGGCCATGGCTACACCTTC. Protein: CSVEDVSAGHGYTF.